This TCR beta chain was retrieved from a study of shared clonotypes between healthy human individuals. Produced via immunoSEQ multiplex PCR; TCRdb's table is partial and in-frame only. Of more than 550,000 clones in the sample, roughly two thirds are singletons; the top ten hold under 2%. Regarding the study as a whole: Rarefaction curves obtained for sorted subsets showed sequencing incomplete despite large depth.

Trimming shortened V by 9 bases and J by 0 bases, and 14 bases separated the two germline ends. The CDR3 runs 14 residues. Germline assignment: CDR1 LNHDA and CDR2 SQIVND (reference sequence). Note on this clone: The antigen is undetermined.

The clonotype comes from a young woman in good health. Sample: memory CD4+ T cells sorted from blood. As to subset: CD45RA-negative fraction. This chain uses TRBV19 with TRBJ1-2; unclear D gene. The CDR3: CASKQRFPNYGYTF. CDR3 nucleotide sequence: TGTGCCAGCAAGCAACGGTTTCCTAACTATGGCTACACCTTC.